The sequence of this T cell receptor beta chain was determined in a study of blood T cell repertoires in COVID-19. For the study at large: Samples representing acute and convalescent COVID-19 were sourced from the United States, Italy and Spain. Sample material is recorded as cDNA or gDNA derived from T cells, B-cell-depleted T cells, or PBMCs.

Authors' analysis steps: Reference gene primer amplification yielded estimated nucleated cell counts. TCRdb keeps only in-frame clones here, not all; method: immunoSEQ multiplex PCR. V and J calls and clone size are as listed in that table; D and trimming were resolved from the DNA. Among a few hundred thousand clones, more than 70% were seen once, and the ten largest hold less than 4%. The receptor comes from a young woman with acute or convalescent COVID-19. The sample consisted of peripheral blood.

The CDR3 loop reads CASSLVSGQGYGYTF. The CDR3 DNA is TGCGCCAGCAGCTTGGTTTCTGGACAGGGGTATGGCTACACCTTC. The rearrangement uses TRBV5-1 and TRBJ1-2, with 9 bases matching TRBD1. The V and J ends lost 0 bases and 5 bases, in that order; junction bases with no gene match: 5. The V gene's germline CDR1 is SGHRS and CDR2 YFSETQ. The CDR3 sequence is 15 residues long.